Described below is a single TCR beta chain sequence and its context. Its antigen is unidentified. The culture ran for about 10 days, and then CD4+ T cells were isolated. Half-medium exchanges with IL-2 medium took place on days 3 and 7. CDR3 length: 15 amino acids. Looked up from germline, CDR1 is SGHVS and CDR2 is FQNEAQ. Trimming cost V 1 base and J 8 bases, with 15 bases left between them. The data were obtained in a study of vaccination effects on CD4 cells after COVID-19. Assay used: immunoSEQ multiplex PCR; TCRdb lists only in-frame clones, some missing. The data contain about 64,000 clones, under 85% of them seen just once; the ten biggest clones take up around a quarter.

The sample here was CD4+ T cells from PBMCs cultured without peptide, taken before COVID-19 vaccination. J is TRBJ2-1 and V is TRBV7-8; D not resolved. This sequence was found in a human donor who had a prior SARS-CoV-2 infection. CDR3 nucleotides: TGTGCCAGCAGCTTAGTCTCTAGAATGGGCTATGAGCAGTTCTTC. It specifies CASSLVSRMGYEQFF.